The text below deals with one T cell receptor (beta chain). This sample is part of a study of T cells in localized non-small cell lung cancer. This CDR3 has 15 amino acids. Germline assignment: CDR1 MNHEY and CDR2 SMNVEV (reference sequence). Trimming took off 1 base at V and 0 bases at J, with 9 bases between the two ends. Data came from immunoSEQ multiplex PCR; TCRdb stores just in-frame clones and leaves some out. The profile shows 31,000 or so clones, 80% of them singletons. The gene calls are TRBV27 and TRBJ1-1, with no clear D. The specimen was peripheral blood, collected before any cancer treatment. The TCR comes from a male donor older than 55 with stage III squamous cell lung carcinoma. The CDR3 bases are TGTGCCAGCAGTTTATTCAACAGCCTGAACACTGAAGCTTTCTTT. It yields the protein CASSLFNSLNTEAFF.